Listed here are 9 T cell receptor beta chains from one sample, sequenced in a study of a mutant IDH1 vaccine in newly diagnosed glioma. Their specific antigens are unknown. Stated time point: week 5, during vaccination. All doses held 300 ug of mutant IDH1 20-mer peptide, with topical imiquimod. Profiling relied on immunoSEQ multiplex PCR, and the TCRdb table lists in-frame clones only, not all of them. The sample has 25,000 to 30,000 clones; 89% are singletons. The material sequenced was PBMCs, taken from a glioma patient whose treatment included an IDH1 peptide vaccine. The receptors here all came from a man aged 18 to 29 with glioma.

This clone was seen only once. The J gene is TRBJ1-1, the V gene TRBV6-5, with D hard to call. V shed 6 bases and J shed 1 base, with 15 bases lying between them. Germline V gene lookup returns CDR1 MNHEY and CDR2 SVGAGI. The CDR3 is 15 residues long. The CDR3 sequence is CASRISGRPNTEAFF. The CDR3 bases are TGTGCCAGCAGAATTTCCGGTCGCCCGAACACTGAAGCTTTCTTT.

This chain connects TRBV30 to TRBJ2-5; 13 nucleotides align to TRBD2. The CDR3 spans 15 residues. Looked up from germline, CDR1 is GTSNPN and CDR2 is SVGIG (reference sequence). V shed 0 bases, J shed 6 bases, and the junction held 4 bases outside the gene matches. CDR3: CAWSVGLAGAKTQYF. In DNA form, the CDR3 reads TGTGCCTGGAGTGTAGGACTAGCGGGAGCGAAGACCCAGTACTTC.

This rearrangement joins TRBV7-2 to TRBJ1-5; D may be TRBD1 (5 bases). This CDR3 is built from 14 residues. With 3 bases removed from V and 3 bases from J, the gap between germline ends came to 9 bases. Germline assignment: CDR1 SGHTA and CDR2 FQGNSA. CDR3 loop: CASSLGTLNQPQHF. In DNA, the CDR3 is TGTGCCAGCAGCTTGGGGACTCTCAATCAGCCCCAGCATTTT.

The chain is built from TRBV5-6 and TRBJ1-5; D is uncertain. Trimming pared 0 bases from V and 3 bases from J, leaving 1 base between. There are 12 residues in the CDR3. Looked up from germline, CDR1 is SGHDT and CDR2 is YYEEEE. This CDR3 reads CASSLDNQPQHF. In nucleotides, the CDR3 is TGTGCCAGCAGCTTGGACAATCAGCCCCAGCATTTT.

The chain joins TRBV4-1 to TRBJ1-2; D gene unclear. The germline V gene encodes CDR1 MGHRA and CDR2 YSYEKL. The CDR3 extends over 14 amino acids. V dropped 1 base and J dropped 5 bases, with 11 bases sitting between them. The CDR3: CASSQADRPYGYTF. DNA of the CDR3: TGCGCCAGCAGCCAAGCGGACCGCCCGTATGGCTACACCTTC.

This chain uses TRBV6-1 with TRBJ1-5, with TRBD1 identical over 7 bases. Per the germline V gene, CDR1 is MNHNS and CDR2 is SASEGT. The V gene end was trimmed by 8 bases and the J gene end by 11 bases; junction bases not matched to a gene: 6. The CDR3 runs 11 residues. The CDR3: CASLGTEAQHF. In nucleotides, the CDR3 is TGTGCCAGCCTGGGGACAGAGGCCCAGCATTTT.

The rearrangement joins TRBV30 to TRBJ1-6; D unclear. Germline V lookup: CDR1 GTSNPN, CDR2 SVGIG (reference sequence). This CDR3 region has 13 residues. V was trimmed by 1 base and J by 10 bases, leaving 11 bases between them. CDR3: CAWSGYNWSPLHF. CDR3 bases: TGTGCCTGGAGTGGATATAATTGGTCACCCCTCCACTTT. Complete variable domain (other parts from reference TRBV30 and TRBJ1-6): SQTIHQWPATLVQPVGSPLSLECTVEGTSNPNLYWYRQAAGRGLQLLFYSVGIGQISSEVPQNLSASRPQDRQFILSSKKLLLSDSGFYLCAWSGYNWSPLHFGNGTRLTVT.

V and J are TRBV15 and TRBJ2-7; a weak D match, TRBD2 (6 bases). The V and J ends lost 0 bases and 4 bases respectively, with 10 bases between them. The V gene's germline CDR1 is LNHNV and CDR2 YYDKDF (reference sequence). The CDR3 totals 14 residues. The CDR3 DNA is TGTGCCACCAGCAGAGATCCGGGACTTTACGAGCAGTACTTC. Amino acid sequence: CATSRDPGLYEQYF.

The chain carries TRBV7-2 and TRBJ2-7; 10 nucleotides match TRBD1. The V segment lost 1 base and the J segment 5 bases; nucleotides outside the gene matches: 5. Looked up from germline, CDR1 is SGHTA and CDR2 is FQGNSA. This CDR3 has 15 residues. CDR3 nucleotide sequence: TGTGCCAGCAGCTTAGTTGGGGGACAGGGGAACGAGCAGTACTTC. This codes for CASSLVGGQGNEQYF.